Presented here are 14 T cell receptor beta chains from one specimen sequenced in a study of blood T cell repertoires in COVID-19. Sequenced by immunoSEQ multiplex PCR; TCRdb stores in-frame clones only, minus some. Of a few hundred thousand clones listed, roughly 87% are singletons. The specimen was peripheral blood. These receptors originate from a man aged 18 to 30 with active or convalescent COVID-19.

The chain employs TRBV7-2 and TRBJ2-1, with 8 bases identical to TRBD2. The CDR3 is made up of 14 amino acids. CDR1 SGHTA and CDR2 FQGNSA come from the germline V gene. V was clipped by 5 bases and J by 5 bases; unmatched bases: 5. CDR3 sequence: CASSPRRGDNEQFF. CDR3 nucleotides: TGTGCCAGCAGCCCACGGCGGGGGGACAATGAGCAGTTCTTC.

The CDR3 is CASSSPDRVGNQPQHF. CDR3 in DNA: TGTGCCAGCAGTTCGCCGGACAGGGTGGGGAATCAGCCCCAGCATTTT. This sequence joins TRBV6-2 or TRBV6-3 and TRBJ1-5; 8 positions agree with TRBD1. V shed 4 bases, J shed 4 bases, and the junction held 9 bases outside the gene matches. This CDR3 has 16 amino acids. Germline CDR1 and CDR2: MNHEY and SVGEGT.

The chain carries TRBV6-5 and TRBJ1-1; D ambiguous. This CDR3 spans 13 amino acids. CDR1 and CDR2 (germline): MNHEY, SVGAGI. The V gene lost 2 bases and the J gene lost 1 base, with 5 bases spanning the gap. This CDR3 reads CASSYTENTEAFF. The CDR3 DNA reads as TGTGCCAGCAGTTACACAGAGAACACTGAAGCTTTCTTT.

V is TRBV18 and J is TRBJ2-1; no clear D. Trimming removed 2 bases from V and 5 bases from J, with 10 bases in between. Germline V lookup: CDR1 KGHSH, CDR2 LQKENI. The CDR3 consists of 14 residues. CDR3 nucleotide sequence: TGTGCCAGCTCACCAGCTGCCAGGAACAATGAGCAGTTCTTC. Translating gives CASSPAARNNEQFF.

The chain links TRBV2 to TRBJ2-5, with D perhaps matching TRBD2 (6 bases). Germline values: CDR1 SNHLY, CDR2 FYNNEI. The CDR3 runs to 15 residues. Trimming took off 5 bases at V and 5 bases at J, with 18 bases between the two ends. The DNA for the CDR3 is TGTGCCAGCAGTCCACTTCGACTAGTCGACGAGACCCAGTACTTC. Translated: CASSPLRLVDETQYF.

This chain joins TRBV5-4 and TRBJ2-5; 9 bases agree with TRBD2. There are 15 residues in the CDR3. The V segment lost 9 bases and the J segment 2 bases; nucleotides outside the gene matches: 11. The V gene's germline CDR1 is SGHNT and CDR2 YYREEE (reference sequence). CDR3 DNA sequence: TGTGCCACCCAGAGTACTAGCGGGCGTCAAGAGACCCAGTACTTC. Amino acid sequence: CATQSTSGRQETQYF.

The chain carries TRBV7-2 and TRBJ2-7, with TRBD1 identical over 8 bases. V shed 5 bases, J shed 3 bases, and the junction held 9 bases outside the gene matches. CDR1 is SGHTA, CDR2 FQGNSA, per germline. This CDR3 spans 15 amino acids. Written as DNA, the CDR3 is TGTGCCAGCAGCCAAGGGACAGGAGTTTTCTACGAGCAGTACTTC. It translates to CASSQGTGVFYEQYF.

V and J are TRBV7-2 and TRBJ1-1; no clear D. V shed 5 bases and J shed 5 bases, with 18 bases lying between them. Germline values: CDR1 SGHTA, CDR2 FQGNSA. CDR3 size: 15 residues. In DNA form, the CDR3 reads TGTGCCAGCAGCCCTCGGTGGGGAGGGAGGACTGAAGCTTTCTTT. Protein product: CASSPRWGGRTEAFF.

The chain has TRBV5-1 and TRBJ1-1; perhaps TRBD1 as D (5 bases). Germline CDR1 is SGHRS and CDR2 is YFSETQ. V dropped 5 bases and J dropped 2 bases, with 13 bases sitting between them. The CDR3 is made up of 14 amino acids. CDR3 DNA sequence: TGCGCCAGCAGTTGGGGGGACGCTAACACTGAAGCTTTCTTT. Translation gives CASSWGDANTEAFF.

The rearrangement links TRBV12-3 or TRBV12-4 to TRBJ1-3; D not resolved. The CDR3 runs to 13 residues. V was shortened by 3 bases and J by 3 bases, with 6 bases between the two germline ends. This CDR3 reads CASSLGSGNTIYF. The CDR3 coding sequence is TGTGCCAGCAGTTTGGGGAGTGGAAACACCATATATTTT.

The chain couples TRBV28 to TRBJ1-6; D not certain. With 6 bases removed from V and 4 bases from J, the gap between germline ends came to 16 bases. The CDR3 is 16 amino acids. Germline CDR1 is MDHEN and CDR2 is SYDVKM. DNA for the CDR3: TGTGCCAGCAGAACAGTTGCCTTCTATTATAATTCACCCCTCCACTTT. This codes for CASRTVAFYYNSPLHF.

This sequence joins TRBV7-9 and TRBJ1-4, with D tentatively TRBD1 (5 bases). V was shortened by 5 bases and J by 5 bases, with 12 bases between the two germline ends. CDR1 is SEHNR and CDR2 is FQNEAQ in the germline V gene (reference sequence). The CDR3 has 14 residues. The DNA of the CDR3 is TGTGCCAGCAGCAATCCAGGGAGGAATGAAAAACTGTTTTTT. Translation gives CASSNPGRNEKLFF.

V usage is TRBV19 and J usage is TRBJ1-1; TRBD1 aligns across 9 bases. Germline values: CDR1 LNHDA, CDR2 SQIVND (reference sequence). V shed 3 bases, J shed 7 bases, and the junction held 3 bases outside the gene matches. The CDR3 runs 13 residues. For the CDR3, the DNA is TGTGCCAGTAGTATCTCGACAGGGGGTGAAGCTTTCTTT. Protein product: CASSISTGGEAFF.

This sequence joins TRBV6-5 and TRBJ2-1, with unresolved D. Germline CDR1 MNHEY, CDR2 SVGAGI. V was pared by 6 bases and J by 4 bases, with 13 bases between. The CDR3 totals 14 residues. The CDR3 nucleotides read TGTGCCAGCAGCCAACCCCCACTGTACAATGAGCAGTTCTTC. Amino acid sequence: CASSQPPLYNEQFF.